A selection of T cell receptor beta chains follows, all from one sample in a study of identical twins. One entry per CDR3 protein results from TCRdb running MiXCR on the 5' RACE reads. The sample shows under 450,000 distinct CDR3 sequences, about a fifth of them seen only once. Specimen: naive T cells sorted from blood. These receptors were collected from a man aged 50-59 years in good health. CDR3s include the opening cysteine and the closing phenylalanine or tryptophan. The D gene is left open where the match is weak. Some rows mark clone size as missing; the rest say once, few, many or name a class of expanded clone.

V gene: TRBV20-1; clone size: .; J gene: TRBJ2-3; D gene: .; CDR3 protein: CSARSAGFSLGTQYF; CDR3 DNA: TGCAGTGCTAGATCCGCAGGGTTTTCTTTGGGTACGCAGTATTTT
V gene: TRBV11-2; clone size: many; J gene: TRBJ2-7; D gene: .; CDR3 protein: CASSLAGTRYEQYF; CDR3 DNA: TGTGCCAGCAGCTTAGCGGGGACACGTTACGAGCAGTACTTC
V gene: TRBV4-2; clone size: few; J gene: TRBJ2-3; D gene: TRBD2; CDR3 protein: CASSQAPSGGASTDTQYF; CDR3 DNA: TGTGCCAGCAGCCAAGCTCCTAGCGGGGGGGCTAGCACAGATACGCAGTATTTT
V gene: TRBV27; clone size: many; J gene: TRBJ2-2; D gene: .; CDR3 protein: CASSLLGVRDTGELFF; CDR3 DNA: TGTGCCAGCAGTTTATTAGGGGTGAGGGACACCGGGGAGCTGTTTTTT
V gene: TRBV7-9; clone size: few; J gene: TRBJ2-7; D gene: TRBD1; CDR3 protein: CASSTPGQGIYEQYF; CDR3 DNA: TGTGCCAGCAGCACACCGGGACAGGGAATATACGAGCAGTACTTC
V gene: TRBV25-1; clone size: .; J gene: TRBJ2-1; D gene: .; CDR3 protein: CASYEGNEQFF; CDR3 DNA: TGTGCCAGCTATGAGGGCAATGAGCAGTTCTTC
V gene: TRBV7-8; clone size: .; J gene: TRBJ2-4; D gene: .; CDR3 protein: CASSSLPLARNIQYF; CDR3 DNA: TGTGCCAGCAGCTCCCTACCACTAGCCAGAAACATTCAGTACTTC
V gene: TRBV20-1; clone size: .; J gene: TRBJ2-1; D gene: TRBD1; CDR3 protein: CSAHPTGSYNEQFF; CDR3 DNA: TGCAGTGCCCACCCGACAGGGTCCTACAATGAGCAGTTCTTC
V gene: TRBV10-3; clone size: .; J gene: TRBJ1-2; D gene: .; CDR3 protein: CATGAGDYGYTF; CDR3 DNA: TGTGCCACTGGCGCGGGGGACTATGGCTACACCTTC
V gene: TRBV2; clone size: .; J gene: TRBJ1-1; D gene: .; CDR3 protein: CASSEQGLSTEAFF; CDR3 DNA: TGTGCCAGCAGTGAACAGGGCCTCAGTACTGAAGCTTTCTTT
V gene: TRBV20-1; clone size: few; J gene: TRBJ1-1; D gene: .; CDR3 protein: CSPLGEAEAFF; CDR3 DNA: TGCAGTCCCTTAGGAGAGGCTGAAGCTTTCTTT
V gene: TRBV12-3/TRBV12-4; clone size: few; J gene: TRBJ1-2; D gene: .; CDR3 protein: CASSLELGETYGYTF; CDR3 DNA: TGTGCCAGCAGTTTAGAGTTAGGGGAGACCTATGGCTACACCTTC
V gene: TRBV20-1; clone size: many; J gene: TRBJ2-7; D gene: TRBD1; CDR3 protein: CSARDYGTADSYEQYF; CDR3 DNA: TGCAGTGCTAGAGACTATGGGACAGCCGACTCCTACGAGCAGTACTTC